Listed below are T cell receptor beta chains from one sample, sequenced in a study of identical twins. One entry per CDR3 protein, called by TCRdb with MiXCR from the 5' RACE reads. The sample holds about 520,000 distinct CDR3 sequences; 22% are singletons and the top ten take around 0.91%. This same sample was also part of a study on T cells expressing NK-cell markers.

The sequenced material came from CD4+ T cells sorted from blood. The receptors stem from a woman aged 18-29 years in good health. Each CDR3 is given with its conserved first and last residue. D genes are given only for firm matches. Part of the rows lack a size; the others show once, few, many or a class for expanded clones.

j_call v_call clone_size d_call cdr3_aa cdr3_nt
TRBJ2-5 TRBV6-5 once - CASSYSQAPETQYF TGTGCCAGCAGTTACTCGCAGGCTCCCGAGACCCAGTACTTC
TRBJ2-7 TRBV7-9 many - CASSPTGQPYEQYF TGTGCCAGCAGCCCTACTGGGCAGCCCTACGAGCAGTACTTC
TRBJ2-1 TRBV4-3 - - CASSQGGPEAPYNEQFF TGCGCCAGCAGCCAAGGGGGCCCCGAGGCGCCCTACAATGAGCAGTTCTTC
TRBJ2-1 TRBV4-2 few TRBD2 CASSHTSGGNNEQFF TGTGCCAGCAGTCATACTAGCGGGGGAAACAATGAGCAGTTCTTC
TRBJ2-7 TRBV5-5 few TRBD1 CASSLLRGPEQYF TGTGCCAGCAGCTTGCTCAGGGGGCCGGAGCAGTACTTC
TRBJ2-7 TRBV20-1 few - CSADAGPQGHGEQYF TGCAGTGCTGACGCCGGACCACAGGGCCACGGGGAGCAGTACTTC
TRBJ2-7 TRBV20-1 few TRBD2 CSAHLAGNPYEQYF TGCAGTGCCCACTTAGCGGGTAACCCCTACGAGCAGTACTTC
TRBJ1-6 TRBV6-1 - TRBD1 CASSERTGRANSPLHF TGTGCCAGCAGTGAAAGGACAGGGCGAGCGAATTCACCCCTCCACTTT
TRBJ2-3 TRBV20-1 - - CSARGGGADTQYF TGCAGTGCTAGGGGTGGCGGGGCAGATACGCAGTATTTT
TRBJ1-1 TRBV20-1 few - CSANLNRRAEAFF TGCAGTGCCAATTTAAACAGGCGCGCTGAAGCTTTCTTT
TRBJ2-1 TRBV2 - TRBD2 CASSSTLAATYNEQFF TGTGCCAGCAGTTCCACCCTAGCGGCTACCTACAATGAGCAGTTCTTC
TRBJ1-1 TRBV29-1 - - CSAVRQGNTEAFF TGCAGCGCCGTTCGCCAGGGGAACACTGAAGCTTTCTTT
TRBJ2-7 TRBV20-1 few - CSASTPSDEQYF TGCAGTGCTTCAACACCCTCTGACGAGCAGTACTTC
TRBJ2-7 TRBV12-3/TRBV12-4 - - CASSPDASYEQYF TGTGCCAGCAGTCCGGACGCGTCCTACGAGCAGTACTTC
TRBJ2-1 TRBV6-2/TRBV6-3 - - CASSFQAPGPQQFF TGTGCCAGCAGTTTTCAAGCCCCGGGACCGCAGCAGTTCTTC
TRBJ2-5 TRBV12-3/TRBV12-4 - - CASSAREETQYF TGTGCCAGCAGCGCCAGGGAGGAGACCCAGTACTTC
TRBJ2-7 TRBV12-2 - - CASRLVPLAGGKRYEQYF TGTGCAAGTCGCTTAGTTCCACTAGCGGGAGGAAAGCGATACGAGCAGTACTTC
TRBJ1-3 TRBV24-1 - - CATRVPGNTIYF TGTGCCACCCGGGTCCCTGGAAACACCATATATTTT
TRBJ2-6 TRBV7-9 - TRBD1 CAGTGASGANVLTF TGTGCCGGGACAGGGGCCTCTGGGGCCAACGTCCTGACTTTC